This T cell receptor beta chain is drawn from a study of blood T cell repertoires in COVID-19. The method was immunoSEQ multiplex PCR; TCRdb's version includes in-frame clones alone and lacks a portion of them. Of approximately 350,000 clones in the sample, roughly 87% were seen once. The CDR3 is 18 amino acids. Germline V gene lookup returns CDR1 SNHLY and CDR2 FYNNEI. The junction had 13 bases not matched to a gene; V was cut back by 7 bases and J by 0 bases. The gene calls are TRBV2 and TRBJ2-7; 12 bases map to TRBD2. The TCR sequence derives from a woman in her 30s who had recovered from COVID-19. Source material: PBMCs or T cells enriched from blood (not recorded which). For the CDR3, the DNA is TGTGCCAGCAAACCGGGACTAGCGGGCCCAAGGAGCTCCTACGAGCAGTACTTC. Its translation: CASKPGLAGPRSSYEQYF.